This passage covers 17 T cell receptor beta chains from one sample sequenced in a study of immune evolution from preneoplasia to lung adenocarcinoma. Clones were read by immunoSEQ multiplex PCR, and TCRdb kept only the in-frame ones, dropping some. The sample yields over 4,000 clones, roughly four fifths seen once. Sequencing used FFPE adjacent normal lung tissue. These receptors were obtained from a donor older than 65 with lung adenocarcinoma.

The chain is built from TRBV14 and TRBJ2-1; perhaps TRBD2 as D (5 bases). CDR3 length: 14 residues. The germline CDR1 and CDR2 sequences are SGHDN and FVKESK. V was pared by 7 bases and J by 6 bases, with 16 bases between. The DNA for the CDR3 is TGTGCCAGCAATCCGGGCGGGCGACGCAATGAGCAGTTCTTC. Translation: CASNPGGRRNEQFF.

The J gene is TRBJ2-7, the V gene TRBV6-6; 9 nucleotides align to TRBD1. This CDR3 comprises 15 residues. Germline assignment: CDR1 MNHNY and CDR2 SVGAGI (reference sequence). V shed 5 bases and J 1 base; nucleotides not matched to a gene: 6. Written as DNA, the CDR3 is TGTGCCAGCAGTAACCGGGACAGGGCGTCCTACGAGCAGTACTTC. Amino acids: CASSNRDRASYEQYF.

The V and J genes are TRBV7-9 and TRBJ1-4; 9 nucleotides match TRBD1. Germline CDR1 reads SEHNR; CDR2 reads FQNEAQ (reference sequence). This CDR3 region has 14 residues. V shed 2 bases, J shed 7 bases, and the junction held 2 bases outside the gene matches. The CDR3 nucleotides are TGTGCCAGCAGCTTAACAGGGGGCCTTGAAAAACTGTTTTTT. Amino acids: CASSLTGGLEKLFF.

The gene calls are TRBV10-3 and TRBJ2-2; 9 bases line up with TRBD1. CDR1 ENHRY and CDR2 SYGVKD come from the germline V gene. J was trimmed by 3 bases and V by 6 bases; bases with no gene match: 5. The CDR3 loop spans 15 amino acids. The CDR3 DNA is TGTGCCATCAGGCCGGGACAGGGATACACCGGGGAGCTGTTTTTT. It encodes CAIRPGQGYTGELFF.

This clone was counted once. This rearrangement joins TRBV19 to TRBJ2-1; D gene uncertain. Trimming pared 3 bases from V and 4 bases from J, leaving 16 bases between. The CDR3 runs to 16 residues. Germline CDR1 is LNHDA and CDR2 is SQIVND (reference sequence). The CDR3 protein is CASSILTGSGYNEQFF. In DNA, the CDR3 is TGTGCCAGTAGTATCCTCACTGGTTCCGGTTACAATGAGCAGTTCTTC. The full variable domain, in which reference TRBV19 and TRBJ2-1 provide the parts outside the CDR3, is DGGITQSPKYLFRKEGQNVTLSCEQNLNHDAMYWYRQDPGQGLRLIYYSQIVNDFQKGDIAEGYSVSREKKESFPLTVTSAQKNPTAFYLCASSILTGSGYNEQFFGPGTRLTVL.

In nucleotides, the CDR3 is TGTGCCAGCAGCTTAAACGGGGACCAAGAGACCCAGTACTTC. Its translation: CASSLNGDQETQYF. V is TRBV7-3 and J is TRBJ2-5, with D possibly TRBD2 on 5 matching bases. CDR1 and CDR2 from the germline V gene are SGHTA and FQGTGA. V lost 1 base and J 0 bases, leaving 6 bases between the germline ends. This CDR3 contains 14 residues.

This clone was picked up a small number of times. The chain has TRBV6-5 and TRBJ2-5, with D hard to call. V was cut by 6 bases and J by 1 base, with 9 bases left in between. This CDR3 is 13 amino acids long. CDR1 is MNHEY, CDR2 SVGAGI, per germline. CDR3 nucleotides: TGTGCCAGCAGACACAGCTTCCAAGAGACCCAGTACTTC. It is translated as CASRHSFQETQYF.

The count of this clone is one. The V and J genes are TRBV27 and TRBJ1-1, with TRBD1 matching over 8 bases. Per the germline V gene, CDR1 is MNHEY and CDR2 is SMNVEV (reference sequence). This CDR3 region has 18 residues. V lost 2 bases and J lost 9; bases outside the gene matches: 20. In DNA form, the CDR3 reads TGTGCCAGCAGTTTACAGAGGGGGACAGGCGGGGTAGGGGGTAAAGCTTTCTTT. This sequence encodes CASSLQRGTGGVGGKAFF.

The rearrangement uses TRBV28 and TRBJ1-1; 7 bases map to TRBD1. The CDR3 loop spans 11 amino acids. Germline CDR1 and CDR2: MDHEN and SYDVKM. V gave up 5 bases and J gave up 10 bases; unmatched junction bases: 4. CDR3 region: CASSPRGAAFF. The CDR3 bases are TGTGCCAGCAGTCCCAGGGGGGCAGCTTTCTTT.

This sequence joins TRBV30 and TRBJ2-1; D not certain. CDR3 length: 14 residues. CDR1 is GTSNPN, CDR2 SVGIG, per germline (reference sequence). Trimming took off 0 bases at V and 2 bases at J, with 8 bases between the two ends. CDR3 DNA sequence: TGTGCCTGGAGTGTATTGAACACCTACAATGAGCAGTTCTTC. It yields the protein CAWSVLNTYNEQFF.

The V and J genes are TRBV7-8 and TRBJ2-1; 14 bases fit TRBD2. Trimming took 6 bases from V and 5 from J; bases not matched to a gene: 9. Germline V gene sequence: CDR1 SGHVS, CDR2 FQNEAQ. CDR3 length: 17 amino acids. This CDR3 is CASRLRTSGRLHNEQFF. CDR3 coding DNA: TGTGCCAGCAGATTGAGGACTAGCGGGAGGTTGCACAATGAGCAGTTCTTC.

Details on this clone: The junction shows a germline mismatch at one end, possibly a read error. The V and J genes are TRBV5-6 and TRBJ2-4; D tentatively fits TRBD1 or TRBD2 (5 bases each). CDR1 SGHDT and CDR2 YYEEEE come from the germline V gene. The CDR3 spans 14 residues. The CDR3 nucleotides read TGTGCCAGCACCTTGGGGGTTACTGGAAACATTCAGTACTTC. The encoded protein is CASTLGVTGNIQYF.

The chain recombines TRBV4-2 with TRBJ2-3; TRBD2 aligns across 15 bases. The CDR3 is 20 amino acids. After removal of 4 bases from V and 1 base from J, the junction contained 12 bases not matched to a gene. Germline values: CDR1 LGHNA, CDR2 YNFKEQ. The CDR3 loop is CASSPTPGLAGGSGTDTQYF. CDR3 DNA sequence: TGTGCCAGCAGCCCGACCCCGGGACTAGCGGGAGGATCCGGCACAGATACGCAGTATTTT.

J is TRBJ1-1 and V is TRBV29-1; maybe TRBD1 (6 bases). This CDR3 has 12 amino acids. Per the germline V gene, CDR1 is SQVTM and CDR2 is ANQGSEA. V was shortened by 3 bases and J by 3 bases, with 8 bases between the two germline ends. As DNA, the CDR3 is TGCAGCGTTGACCGACAGGACACTGAAGCTTTCTTT. It yields the protein CSVDRQDTEAFF.

The J gene is TRBJ2-5, the V gene TRBV28; D is undetermined. Germline-derived CDR1 and CDR2 are MDHEN and SYDVKM. With 6 bases removed from V and 4 bases from J, the gap between germline ends came to 12 bases. The CDR3 consists of 13 residues. The CDR3 DNA is TGTGCCAGCAGCACCCCTTCGCGAGAGACCCAGTACTTC. Protein: CASSTPSRETQYF.

The chain employs TRBV21-1 and TRBJ2-7. TRBV21-1 is noted as a pseudogene. The CDR3 consists of 13 residues. The CDR3 nucleotides are TGTGCCAGCAGGCTACACGTGTTAGACGAGCAGTACTTC. Encoded protein: CASRLHVLDEQYF.

The genes are TRBV6-6 and TRBJ2-7; a possible D gene is TRBD2 (5 bases). Between the trimmed V and J ends, which lost 2 bases and 0 bases, there was a span of 11 bases. The CDR3 runs 15 residues. Germline CDR1 and CDR2: MNHNY and SVGAGI (reference sequence). The CDR3 loop reads CASSYGRGFSYEQYF. The DNA of the CDR3 is TGTGCCAGCAGTTACGGCCGGGGATTCTCCTACGAGCAGTACTTC.